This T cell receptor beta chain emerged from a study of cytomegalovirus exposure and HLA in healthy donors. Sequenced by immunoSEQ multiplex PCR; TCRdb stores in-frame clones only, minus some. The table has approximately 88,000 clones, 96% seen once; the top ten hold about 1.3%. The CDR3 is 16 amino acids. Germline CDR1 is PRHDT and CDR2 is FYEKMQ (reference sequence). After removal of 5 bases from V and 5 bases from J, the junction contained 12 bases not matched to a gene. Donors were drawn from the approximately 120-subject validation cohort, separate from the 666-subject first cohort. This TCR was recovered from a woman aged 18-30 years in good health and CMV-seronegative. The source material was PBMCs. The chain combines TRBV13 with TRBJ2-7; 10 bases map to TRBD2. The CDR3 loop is CASSPEAGGPFNEQYF. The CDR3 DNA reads TGTGCCAGCAGCCCAGAAGCGGGAGGGCCCTTCAACGAGCAGTACTTC.